The entry that follows covers one T cell receptor beta chain sequence. This PCR relied on a set of 60 Vbeta primers and 13 Jbeta primers. Profiling relied on immunoSEQ multiplex PCR, and the TCRdb table lists in-frame clones only, not all of them. This sample lists about 51,000 clones; its ten largest clones have roughly 25%. This sample stems from a study of cytomegalovirus exposure and HLA in healthy donors. This receptor was identified in a man aged 35-49 years in good health and CMV-seropositive. The sample consisted of PBMCs.

The CDR3 here is CASSLIDEQYF. As DNA, the CDR3 is TGTGCCAGCAGTCTAATCGACGAGCAGTACTTC. The rearrangement joins TRBV2 to TRBJ2-7; no reliable D call. CDR1 is SNHLY, CDR2 FYNNEI, per germline. The CDR3 runs 11 residues. Between the trimmed V and J ends, which lost 5 bases and 5 bases, there was a span of 7 bases.